A selection of T cell receptor beta chains follows, all from one sample in a study of T cell changes during pregnancy in multiple sclerosis. Generated by immunoSEQ multiplex PCR, the TCRdb table keeps only in-frame clones and is missing some. Counted here are 85,000 to 100,000 clones, about 92% occurring once; the ten biggest clones make up roughly 2.7%. This specimen consisted of peripheral blood, obtained in the first trimester of pregnancy. Source of these receptors: a female donor with multiple sclerosis, enrolled in a pregnancy study. Each CDR3 is given with its conserved first and last residue. Size tells how often a clone was seen (once, few, many) or the class of an expanded clone, and some rows leave it out.

size	V	J	CDR3
once	TRBV29-1	TRBJ2-7	CSVERLRRTGSPYEQYF
-	TRBV27	TRBJ2-6	CASTGQGTSGANVLTF
-	TRBV30	TRBJ1-4	CAWRPGTNNEKLFF
-	TRBV20-1	TRBJ2-1	CSARPSDEQFF
-	TRBV28	TRBJ1-2	CASSLGTGYNGYTF
-	TRBV4-1	TRBJ1-4	CASSQVPGQSNEKLFF
-	TRBV7-6	TRBJ2-5	CASSLGFSGEETQYF
-	TRBV7-9	TRBJ1-1	CASSWANTEAFF
-	TRBV15	TRBJ2-7	CATSRDGFTHGGLGEQYF
-	TRBV7-8	TRBJ2-2	CASSQTLSTGELFF
once	TRBV5-1	TRBJ2-5	CASSLGDRGETQYF
-	TRBV6-1	TRBJ1-5	CASARGKGQPQHF
-	TRBV11-2	TRBJ2-1	CASSLFAGAPSYNEQFF
once	TRBV29-1	TRBJ2-7	CSVEDQPGDEQYF
-	TRBV6-6	TRBJ1-1	CASSSYLSMVGAFF
once	TRBV29-1	TRBJ2-1	CSVGRPGTPYNEQFF
-	TRBV18	TRBJ1-4	CASRLGNEKLFF
-	TRBV14	TRBJ1-2	CASSQYPKTGDYGYTF
-	TRBV6-1	TRBJ1-4	CASSDLKPFEKLFF
-	TRBV6-6	TRBJ2-7	CASSLLSGFSYEQYF
-	TRBV2	TRBJ1-2	CASSSLQGAGGYTF
-	TRBV7-2	TRBJ1-5	CAGSRTGGGNQPQHF
-	TRBV4-3	TRBJ2-7	CASSQEVGLADEQYF
-	TRBV29-1	TRBJ2-2	CSVGLARTGELFF
-	TRBV4-2	TRBJ2-3	CASSQDGCVSGCTDTQYF
once	TRBV7-9	TRBJ1-2	CASSGTGNGYTF
-	TRBV18	TRBJ2-7	CASSPLAAGANEQYF
once	TRBV19	TRBJ2-3	CASSMVNRAHTQYF
-	TRBV15	TRBJ2-2	CATSRVSGSSVPGELFF
-	TRBV27	TRBJ2-1	CASSFLVAGVPPPTNEQFF
-	TRBV18	TRBJ2-6	CASSPLQGAQDSGANVLTF
-	TRBV7-9	TRBJ2-5	CASSIFPQDRQETQYF
-	TRBV23-1	TRBJ1-4	CASSQRTDLNEKLFF
-	TRBV5-1	TRBJ1-2	CASSTTGQYGYTF
-	TRBV7-8	TRBJ2-3	CATSGLSTDTQYF
few	TRBV28	TRBJ2-2	CASSLTGTTGELFF
-	TRBV7-2	TRBJ2-3	CASSTGRASPTDTQYF
-	TRBV11-3	TRBJ2-2	CASSVDTGELFF
-	TRBV25-1	TRBJ2-3	CASSGLAGVFTSTDTQYF
once	TRBV27	TRBJ1-2	CASRKDTNYGYTF
-	TRBV13	TRBJ2-1	CASSSRGLAGGADEQFF
-	TRBV19	TRBJ1-5	CASSQNQPQHF
-	TRBV7-9	TRBJ2-3	CASRPGTLDTDTQYF
-	TRBV7-8	TRBJ2-3	CASSTEGVGTDTQYF
-	TRBV29-1	TRBJ2-3	CSVPPELTGGLTDTQYF
-	TRBV25-1	TRBJ2-7	CASSAEGTGASLIHEQYF
-	TRBV28	TRBJ1-2	CASSSETAGGSYTF
-	TRBV5-4	TRBJ2-1	CASSFEPGHVDEQFF
-	TRBV28	TRBJ2-7	CASRFPGQNYEQYF
-	TRBV5-8	TRBJ1-1	CASSTKKRNTEAFF